The clone carrying this TCR beta chain was counted a few times. Random hexamers primed reverse transcription of 0.5 to 1 ug RNA. TCRdb reprocessed the immunoSEQ multiplex PCR reads with MiXCR, giving one entry per CDR3 protein. The sample lists some 100,000 distinct CDR3 sequences, roughly 91% occurring once. The data stem from a study of CD8 T cells in Susac syndrome. CDR3 length: 14 residues. Trimming pared 1 base from V and 0 bases from J, leaving 5 bases between. Per germline, CDR1 SGHTA and CDR2 FQGTGA. J is TRBJ2-3 and V is TRBV7-3, with D hard to call. The sample taken for sequencing was CD4+ T cells from PBMCs. The TCR sequence derives from a human donor in good health. CDR3 DNA sequence: TGTGCCAGCAGCTTAAGCGGAAGCACAGATACGCAGTATTTT. This translates into CASSLSGSTDTQYF.